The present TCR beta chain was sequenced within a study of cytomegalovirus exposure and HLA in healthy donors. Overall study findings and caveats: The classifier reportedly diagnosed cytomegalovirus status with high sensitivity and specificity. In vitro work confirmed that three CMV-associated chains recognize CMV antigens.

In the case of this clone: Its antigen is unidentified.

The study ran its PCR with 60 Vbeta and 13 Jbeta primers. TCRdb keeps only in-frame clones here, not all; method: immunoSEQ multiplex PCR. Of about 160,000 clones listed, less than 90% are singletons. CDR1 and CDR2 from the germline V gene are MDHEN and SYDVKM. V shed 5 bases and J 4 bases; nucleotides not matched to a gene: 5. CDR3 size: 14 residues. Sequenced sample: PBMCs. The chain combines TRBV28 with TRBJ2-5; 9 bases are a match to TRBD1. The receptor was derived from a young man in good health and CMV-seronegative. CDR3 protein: CASSRDREGETQYF. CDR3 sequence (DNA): TGTGCCAGCAGTCGGGACAGGGAGGGAGAGACCCAGTACTTC.